These T cell receptor beta chains were read from a single sample in a study of PD-1 blockade in classical Hodgkin lymphoma. Using immunoSEQ multiplex PCR, the repertoire was profiled, and TCRdb retains in-frame clones only, with some absent. The data hold roughly 35,000 clones, with approximately 90% observed a single time. The sample was CD4+ T cells from blood, taken before the fourth cycle of nivolumab. These receptors were obtained from a human donor with classical Hodgkin lymphoma. Both conserved end residues are part of each CDR3. D genes are given only for firm matches. Some rows mark clone size as missing; the rest say once, few, many or name a class of expanded clone.

j_call clone_size d_call v_call cdr3_nt cdr3_aa
TRBJ1-4 - TRBD1 TRBV28 TGTGCCAGCAGACCGGGACAGTGGAATGAAAAACTGTTTTTT CASRPGQWNEKLFF
TRBJ2-3 - TRBD1 TRBV27 TGTGCCAGCAGCCGACACCCGGGACAGGGGGGCACAGATACGCAGTATTTT CASSRHPGQGGTDTQYF
TRBJ1-2 - - TRBV4-2 TGTGCCAGCAGCCAAGATTCAGGCTTCAATGGCTACACCTTC CASSQDSGFNGYTF
TRBJ2-7 few TRBD2 TRBV14 TGTGCCAGCAGCCAACTAGCGGGAGTAAGCGAGCAGTACTTC CASSQLAGVSEQYF
TRBJ1-2 - TRBD1 TRBV11-1 TGTGCCAGCAGCTTCGGACAGGCCTCTAACTATGGCTACACCTTC CASSFGQASNYGYTF
TRBJ2-7 - - TRBV28 TGTGCCAGCAGTTTACCTCACTACGAGCAGTACTTC CASSLPHYEQYF
TRBJ2-3 - - TRBV30 TGTGCCTGGAGTGCGGGGACTAGCACAGATACGCAGTATTTT CAWSAGTSTDTQYF
TRBJ2-5 - TRBD1 TRBV7-2 TGTGCCAGCAGCGCCGAGACAGGGGTGGAGACCCAGTACTTC CASSAETGVETQYF
TRBJ1-1 - - TRBV7-2 TGTGCCAGCAGCTTAGTAGAGCGCACTGAAGCTTTCTTT CASSLVERTEAFF
TRBJ1-2 few - TRBV5-8 TGTGCCAGCAGCCACTTATCCGGCACCTATGGCTACACCTTC CASSHLSGTYGYTF
TRBJ2-7 - TRBD2 TRBV10-3 TGTGCCATCAGTGAGCGGGAGGGTATCTACGAGCAGTACTTC CAISEREGIYEQYF
TRBJ1-2 - - TRBV4-2 TGTGCCAGCAGCCAAGAAGATGGGCCAGACTATGGCTACACCTTC CASSQEDGPDYGYTF
TRBJ2-2 - - TRBV2 TGTGCCAGCGGTCTTGGCACCGGGGAGCTGTTTTTT CASGLGTGELFF
TRBJ2-2 - - TRBV11-3 TGTGCCAGCAGCTTAGTTCCCACCGGGGAGCTGTTTTTT CASSLVPTGELFF
TRBJ1-1 - - TRBV7-3 TGTGCCAGCAGCCAAACGGGGAACACTGAAGCTTTCTTT CASSQTGNTEAFF